The TCR beta chain described here comes from a study of control samples from healthy donors and cancer patients. The repertoire was sequenced with immunoSEQ multiplex PCR; TCRdb's copy has only in-frame clones and lacks some. The sample has 140,000 to 150,000 clones, more than 85% seen once. Germline V CDR1 and CDR2: SGHTA, FQGTGA. V lost 6 bases, J lost 6 bases, and 16 bases stayed unmatched. CDR3 length: 16 amino acids. The clonotype comes from a man aged 30 to 39 in good health. The specimen was blood. This chain links TRBV7-3 with TRBJ1-2; TRBD1 matches 7 bases. Here the CDR3 reads CASSPGARGGADGYTF. In DNA, the CDR3 is TGTGCCAGCAGTCCTGGGGCCCGAGGGGGCGCGGATGGCTACACCTTC.